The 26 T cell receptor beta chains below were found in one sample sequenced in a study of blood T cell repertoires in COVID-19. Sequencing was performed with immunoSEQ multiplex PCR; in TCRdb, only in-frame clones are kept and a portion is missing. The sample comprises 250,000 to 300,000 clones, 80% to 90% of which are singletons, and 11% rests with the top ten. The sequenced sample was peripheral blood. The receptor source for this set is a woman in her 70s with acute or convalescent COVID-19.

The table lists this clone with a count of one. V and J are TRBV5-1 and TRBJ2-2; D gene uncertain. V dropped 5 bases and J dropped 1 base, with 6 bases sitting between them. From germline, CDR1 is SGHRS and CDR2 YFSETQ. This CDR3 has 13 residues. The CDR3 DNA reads TGCGCCAGCAGGCCAGAGAACACCGGGGAGCTGTTTTTT. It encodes CASRPENTGELFF.

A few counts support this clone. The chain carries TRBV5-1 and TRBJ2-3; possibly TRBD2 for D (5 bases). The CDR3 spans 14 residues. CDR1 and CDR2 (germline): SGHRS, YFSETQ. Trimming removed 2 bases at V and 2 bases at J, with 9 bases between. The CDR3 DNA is TGCGCCAGCAGCTTCGGGAAACCCACAGATACGCAGTATTTT. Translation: CASSFGKPTDTQYF.

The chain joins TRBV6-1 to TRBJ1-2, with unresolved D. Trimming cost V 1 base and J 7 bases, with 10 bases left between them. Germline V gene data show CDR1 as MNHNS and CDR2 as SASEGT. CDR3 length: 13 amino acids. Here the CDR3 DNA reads TGTGCCAGCAGTGAAGACCCGGGTGCTGGCTACACCTTC. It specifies CASSEDPGAGYTF.

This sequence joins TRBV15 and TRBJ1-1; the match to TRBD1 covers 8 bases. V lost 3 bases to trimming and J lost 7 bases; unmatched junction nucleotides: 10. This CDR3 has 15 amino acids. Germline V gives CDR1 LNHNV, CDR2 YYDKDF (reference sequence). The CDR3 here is CATSRPGQVIGEAFF. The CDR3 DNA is TGTGCCACCAGCAGGCCGGGACAGGTAATCGGTGAAGCTTTCTTT.

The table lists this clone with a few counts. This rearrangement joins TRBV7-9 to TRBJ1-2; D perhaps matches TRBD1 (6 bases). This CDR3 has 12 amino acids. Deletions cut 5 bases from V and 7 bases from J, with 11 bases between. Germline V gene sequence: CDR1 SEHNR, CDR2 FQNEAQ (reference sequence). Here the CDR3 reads CASSVQGSGYTF. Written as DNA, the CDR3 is TGTGCCAGCAGCGTACAGGGATCTGGCTACACCTTC.

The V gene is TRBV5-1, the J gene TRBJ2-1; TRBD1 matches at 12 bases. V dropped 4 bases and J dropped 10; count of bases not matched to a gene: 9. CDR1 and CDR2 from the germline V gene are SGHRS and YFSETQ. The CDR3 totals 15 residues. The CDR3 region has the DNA TGCGCCAGCAGCCCGACCGGGACAGGGGGCGAAGAGCAGTTCTTC. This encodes CASSPTGTGGEEQFF.

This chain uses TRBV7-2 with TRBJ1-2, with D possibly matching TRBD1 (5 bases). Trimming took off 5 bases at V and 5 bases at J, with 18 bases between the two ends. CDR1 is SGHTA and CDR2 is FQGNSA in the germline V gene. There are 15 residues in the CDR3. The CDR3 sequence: CASSPNLRGLYGYTF. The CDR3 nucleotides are TGTGCCAGCAGCCCGAATCTTAGGGGACTGTATGGCTACACCTTC.

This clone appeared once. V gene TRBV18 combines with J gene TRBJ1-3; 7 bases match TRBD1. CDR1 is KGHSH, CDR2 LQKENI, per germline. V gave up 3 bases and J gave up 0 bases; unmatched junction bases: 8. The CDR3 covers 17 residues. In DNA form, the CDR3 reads TGTGCCAGCTCACCCCCGGGACAGTCACCCTCTGGAAACACCATATATTTT. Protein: CASSPPGQSPSGNTIYF.

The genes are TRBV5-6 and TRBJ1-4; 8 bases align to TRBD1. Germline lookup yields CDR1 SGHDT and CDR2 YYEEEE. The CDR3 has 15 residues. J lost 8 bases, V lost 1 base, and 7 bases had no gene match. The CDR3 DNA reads TGTGCCAGCAGCTTGCTCGGACAGGGTGACGAAAAACTGTTTTTT. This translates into CASSLLGQGDEKLFF.

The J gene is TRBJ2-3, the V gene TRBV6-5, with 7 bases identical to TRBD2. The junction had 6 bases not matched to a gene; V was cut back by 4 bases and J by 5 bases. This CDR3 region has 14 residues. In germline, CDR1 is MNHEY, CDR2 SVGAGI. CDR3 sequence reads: CASSSGGGGDTQYF. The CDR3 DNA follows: TGTGCCAGCAGTTCTGGGGGGGGAGGAGATACGCAGTATTTT.

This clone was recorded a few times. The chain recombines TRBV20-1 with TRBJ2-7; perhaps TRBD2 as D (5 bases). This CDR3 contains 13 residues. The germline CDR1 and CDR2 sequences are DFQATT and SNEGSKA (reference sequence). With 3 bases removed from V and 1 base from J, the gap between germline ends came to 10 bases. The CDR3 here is CSASSDSSYEQYF. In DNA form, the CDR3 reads TGCAGTGCTAGTTCGGACTCTTCCTACGAGCAGTACTTC.

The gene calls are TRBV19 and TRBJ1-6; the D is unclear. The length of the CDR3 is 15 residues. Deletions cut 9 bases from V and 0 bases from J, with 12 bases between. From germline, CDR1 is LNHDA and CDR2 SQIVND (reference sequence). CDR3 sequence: CASHAGASYNSPLHF. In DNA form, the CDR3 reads TGTGCCAGCCACGCGGGCGCCTCCTATAATTCACCCCTCCACTTT. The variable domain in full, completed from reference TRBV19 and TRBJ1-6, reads DGGITQSPKYLFRKEGQNVTLSCEQNLNHDAMYWYRQDPGQGLRLIYYSQIVNDFQKGDIAEGYSVSREKKESFPLTVTSAQKNPTAFYLCASHAGASYNSPLHFGNGTRLTVT.

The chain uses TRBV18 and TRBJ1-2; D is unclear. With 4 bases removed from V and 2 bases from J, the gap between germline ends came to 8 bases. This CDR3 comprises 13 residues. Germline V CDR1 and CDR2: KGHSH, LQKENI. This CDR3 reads CASSQALNYGYTF. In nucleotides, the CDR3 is TGTGCCAGCTCACAAGCCTTAAACTATGGCTACACCTTC.

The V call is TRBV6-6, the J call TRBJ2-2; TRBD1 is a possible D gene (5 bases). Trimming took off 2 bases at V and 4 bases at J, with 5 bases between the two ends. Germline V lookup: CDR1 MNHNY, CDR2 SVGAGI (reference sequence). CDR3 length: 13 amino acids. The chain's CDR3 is CASSYRGTGELFF. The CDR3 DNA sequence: TGTGCCAGCAGTTACAGGGGCACCGGGGAGCTGTTTTTT.

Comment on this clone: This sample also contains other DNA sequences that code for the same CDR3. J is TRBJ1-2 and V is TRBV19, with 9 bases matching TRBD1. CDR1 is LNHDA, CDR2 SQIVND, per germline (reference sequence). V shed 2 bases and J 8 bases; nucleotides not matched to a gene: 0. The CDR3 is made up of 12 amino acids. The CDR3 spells CASSITGGGYTF. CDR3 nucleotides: TGTGCCAGTAGTATAACAGGGGGCGGCTACACCTTC.

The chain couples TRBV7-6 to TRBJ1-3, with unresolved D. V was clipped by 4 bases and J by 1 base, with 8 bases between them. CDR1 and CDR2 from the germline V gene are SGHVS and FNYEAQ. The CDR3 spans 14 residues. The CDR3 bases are TGTGCCAGCAGCTCACAGTCTTCTGGAAACACCATATATTTT. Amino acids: CASSSQSSGNTIYF.

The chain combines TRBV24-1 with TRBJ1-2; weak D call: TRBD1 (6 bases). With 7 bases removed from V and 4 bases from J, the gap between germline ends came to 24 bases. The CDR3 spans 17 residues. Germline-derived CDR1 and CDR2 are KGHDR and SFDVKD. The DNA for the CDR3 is TGTGCCACCAGCAGCCCGAGGTCCCCGTCAGGGGTCTATGGCTACACCTTC. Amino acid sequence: CATSSPRSPSGVYGYTF.

CDR3 in DNA: TGCGCCAGCAGCTTGCGTTCTCGGACTAACACCGGGGAGCTGTTTTTT. Translation: CASSLRSRTNTGELFF. The V and J genes are TRBV5-1 and TRBJ2-2, with D maybe TRBD2 (5 bases). The CDR3 has 16 residues. V was cut by 1 base and J by 2 bases, with 12 bases left in between. Germline loops: CDR1 SGHRS, CDR2 YFSETQ.

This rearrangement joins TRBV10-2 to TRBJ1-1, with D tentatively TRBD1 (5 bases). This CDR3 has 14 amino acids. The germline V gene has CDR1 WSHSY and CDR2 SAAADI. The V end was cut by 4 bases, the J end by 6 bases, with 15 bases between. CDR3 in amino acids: CASSATQAIPEAFF. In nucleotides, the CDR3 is TGCGCCAGCAGTGCTACACAGGCTATCCCTGAAGCTTTCTTT.

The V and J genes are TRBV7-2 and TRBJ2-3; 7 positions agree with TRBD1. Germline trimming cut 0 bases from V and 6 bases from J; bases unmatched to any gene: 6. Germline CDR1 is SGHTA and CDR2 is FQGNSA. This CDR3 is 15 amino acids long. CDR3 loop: CASSLAGQGVDTQYF. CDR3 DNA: TGTGCCAGCAGCTTAGCAGGGCAGGGGGTCGATACGCAGTATTTT.

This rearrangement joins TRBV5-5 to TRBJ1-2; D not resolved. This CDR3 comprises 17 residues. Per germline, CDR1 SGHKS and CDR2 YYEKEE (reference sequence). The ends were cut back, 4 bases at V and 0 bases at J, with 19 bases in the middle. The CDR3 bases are TGTGCCAGCAGCAGGGAGGGTACCCAGTCAGCTAACTATGGCTACACCTTC. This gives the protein CASSREGTQSANYGYTF.

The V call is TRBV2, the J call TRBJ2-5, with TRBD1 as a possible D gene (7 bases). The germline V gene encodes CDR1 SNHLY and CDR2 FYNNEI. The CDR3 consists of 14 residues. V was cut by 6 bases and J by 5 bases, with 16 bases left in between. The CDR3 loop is CASSQESGGETQYF. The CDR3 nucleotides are TGTGCCAGCAGCCAAGAGTCAGGGGGGGAGACCCAGTACTTC.

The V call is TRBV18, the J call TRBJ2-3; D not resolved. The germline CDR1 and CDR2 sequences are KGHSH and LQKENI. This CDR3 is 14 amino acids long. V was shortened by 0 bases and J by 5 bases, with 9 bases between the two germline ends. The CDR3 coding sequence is TGTGCCAGCTCACCACCATCCCCGGTAGATACGCAGTATTTT. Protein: CASSPPSPVDTQYF.

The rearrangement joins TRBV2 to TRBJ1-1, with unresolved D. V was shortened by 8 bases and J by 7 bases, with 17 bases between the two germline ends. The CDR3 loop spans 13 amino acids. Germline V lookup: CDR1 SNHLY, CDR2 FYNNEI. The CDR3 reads CASELYPRIEAFF. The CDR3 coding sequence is TGTGCCAGCGAGCTCTACCCACGAATTGAAGCTTTCTTT.

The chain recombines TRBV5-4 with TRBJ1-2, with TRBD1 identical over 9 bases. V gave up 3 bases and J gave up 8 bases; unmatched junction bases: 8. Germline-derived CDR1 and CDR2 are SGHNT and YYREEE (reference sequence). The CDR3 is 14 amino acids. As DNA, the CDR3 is TGTGCCAGCAGCTCCCTGGGACAGGGATTAGGCTACACCTTC. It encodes CASSSLGQGLGYTF.

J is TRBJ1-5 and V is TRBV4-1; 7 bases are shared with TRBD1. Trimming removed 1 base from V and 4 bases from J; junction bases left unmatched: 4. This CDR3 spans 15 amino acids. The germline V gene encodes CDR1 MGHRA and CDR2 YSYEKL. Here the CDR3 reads CASSQGTGWNQPQHF. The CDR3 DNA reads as TGCGCCAGCAGCCAAGGGACAGGATGGAATCAGCCCCAGCATTTT.